This T cell receptor (beta chain) stems from a study of shared clonotypes between healthy human individuals (dated by TCRdb to 2020 to 2022). About the study as a whole: A few men and two women, aged 18 to 49 years, made up the cohort. For each donor, CD4 naive and CD4 memory were each given three plates, CD8 naive was given two plates, and CD8 memory was given one plate. To estimate repertoire size and how much clonotype sharing occurs between individuals, the study deeply sequenced the blood TCR repertoires of five healthy adults. To increase sequencing depth and limit assay-specific biases, TCR repertoire library preparation and sequencing were carried out by different laboratories using diverse techniques. Between about 0.8 and 9 billion PBMCs per donor were obtained by leukapheresis. General conclusions and limits of the study: Pairwise subsampling led to the expectation that sequencing depth would affect the degree of clonotype sharing among donors. Larger estimated clonotype richness was generally found for naive subsets than for memory subsets. When a few donors were compared, the shared fraction of clonotypes was about 5% for naive CD4, over 3% for naive CD8, 2% to 2.5% for memory CD4, and less than 0.5% for memory CD8. Rarefaction of sorted-subset datasets indicated incomplete sequencing despite the large sequencing depth. Only blood was sampled, and tissue TCR repertoires likely differ from those in blood. Because the study included a small number of donors, the genetic and exposure-history diversity represented was limited. Clonotypes shared by all four sorted-subset donors showed higher generation probabilities than non-shared clonotypes.

Using the deep immunoSEQ assay, TCR CDR3 regions were amplified from genomic DNA by multiplex PCR. Extracted genomic DNA from each cell subset was spread evenly across all wells of several immunoSEQ 96-well plates, with each plate serving as a replicate. For sorted subsets, each replicate PCR was loaded with 150 to 250 ng genomic DNA, equivalent to some 31,000 T cell genomes. The purified libraries were quantified using a Qubit 3.0 fluorometer, sized with a Bioanalyzer 2100, and then quantified again using the KAPA Library Quantification kit. Each immunoSEQ 96-well plate was sequenced on its own single-read 150-cycle Illumina NextSeq 550 flow cell. In the original analysis: Because the immunoSEQ output included only junctional sequences and no quality scores, the filtering could not be the same as the filtering used for full-length reads. To assign V/J genes and CDR3, sequences were annotated using PyIR, a Python wrapper for IgBLAST v1.9, with IMGT germline references. Any read was removed if the V/J assignment was weak (E-value above 1e-6), the CDR3 was missing, or the read contained stop codons, out-of-frame junctions, or ambiguous translated residues. V3J clonotypes were defined as sequences sharing an identical inferred V gene, J gene, and CDR3 amino acid sequence. The percentage overlap between two repertoires was calculated by dividing the number of shared unique clonotypes by the size of the smaller repertoire. Three approaches were used to assess repertoire richness: RTK rarefaction, the Chao1 estimator, and Recon v2.1 estimates of unobserved clonotypes. Generation probabilities for all TCRbeta clonotypes obtained by the gDNA method from a few donors were computed using OLGA. The table was pulled from immuneACCESS by TCRdb, which kept in-frame rearrangements only. Such tables lose some clones; where checked, under half of the loss comes from unresolved V genes, and the rest has no known cause. D and trimming come from the DNA, and the V and J calls and clone size come from that table. The sample yields some 360,000 clones; 73% were counted once. The biggest ten clones account for roughly a tenth of the sample.

The CDR3 covers 15 residues, taking in both the cysteine and the phenylalanine. Only the CDR3 DNA is retained, 45 bases long and in frame from the first base. The V and J ends are trimmed by 7 bases and 0 bases, leaving 19 bases between them. CDR1 and CDR2 are drawn from the germline V gene: SQVTM, ANQGSEA. As to this clone: Its antigen is currently not known. It has no much larger one-base neighbor in the sample; base qualities were not kept.

The donors were healthy, HIV-negative adults with no recently reported acute infections or vaccinations. Only Caucasian adults living in Nashville, Tennessee, USA were represented among the donors. CD4+ T cells were enriched through magnetic negative selection, after which naive cells were positively selected on CD45RA and the remaining negative fraction served as the memory subset. Blood was obtained by leukapheresis, after which PBMCs were separated by Ficoll-Histopaque density gradient centrifugation and cryopreserved in liquid nitrogen vapor phase. Analytical flow cytometry was used to check the purity and quantity of every magnetically sorted T cell population. Genomic DNA was isolated from every sorted fraction and measured by UV absorbance on a Nanodrop 2000c.

The V gene is TRBV29-1 and the J gene is TRBJ2-7, with no D gene named confidently. Sample: memory CD4+ T cells sorted from blood. This sample's cell subset or site label indicates: CD45RA-negative fraction. This clonotype was obtained from a young man in good health. The DNA is as follows: TGCAGCGGCCCCACGACGTGGGATGACTCCTACGAGCAGTACTTC. This translates into CSGPTTWDDSYEQYF.